This TCR beta chain was retrieved from a study of T cell repertoires in cytomegalovirus infection. Study context: HLA-B-restricted CMV epitopes that are well studied, plus recently identified HLA-C-restricted ones, were used by the study. Carrying CMV and the relevant HLA type showed in public TCR beta signatures.

Overall study findings and caveats: In two of eight donors, the top clonotype was HLA-C-restricted CMV-specific. Adding up the frequency of public TCR beta families identified people who carried CMV plus the relevant HLA.

As concerns this clonotype: Its antigen is undetermined.

The J segment lost 6 bases and the V segment lost 2 bases, leaving 7 bases of the junction unmatched. The length of the CDR3 is 15 residues. Per germline, CDR1 SGDLS and CDR2 YYNGEE. TCRdb re-derived calls from the reads in MiXCR, one entry per CDR3 protein. The data contain around 710,000 distinct CDR3 sequences, 25% to 35% of them singletons. This specimen consisted of cultured CD8+ T cells from PBMCs, obtained from culture after CMV antigen stimulation. V usage is TRBV9 and J usage is TRBJ2-2; 7 bases are a match to TRBD1. The TCR was taken from a human donor in good health (CMV status not recorded). Some clones in this sample may be carry-over from other donors' samples. CDR3: CASSVTGSSSGELFF. The CDR3, as DNA: TGTGCCAGCAGCGTGACAGGGTCATCATCCGGGGAGCTGTTTTTT.